Below are 8 T cell receptor beta chains sequenced from a single sample in a study of early T cells in non-severe SARS-CoV-2 infection. From the 5' RACE reads, TCRdb called clonotypes with MiXCR, one entry per CDR3 protein. Among about 130,000 distinct CDR3 sequences listed, around 14% were seen once. The sample taken for sequencing was whole blood. The receptor source for this set is an adult who was a healthcare worker with PCR-confirmed SARS-CoV-2 infection or an uninfected control (not recorded which).

This clonotype was seen more than once but under ten times. V is TRBV12-3 or TRBV12-4 and J is TRBJ2-5, with D perhaps matching TRBD2 (6 bases). The CDR3 is made up of 14 amino acids. Trimming shortened V by 5 bases and J by 3 bases, and 13 bases separated the two germline ends. CDR3 nucleotide sequence: TGTGCCAGCAGTGAATCCGGGGGAGAAGAGACCCAGTACTTC. Protein: CASSESGGEETQYF.

The chain's CDR3 is CSVAHGVGDGYTF. CDR3 bases: TGCAGCGTGGCCCATGGAGTTGGCGATGGCTACACCTTC. The chain has TRBV29-1 and TRBJ1-2, with unresolved D. Germline V gives CDR1 SQVTM, CDR2 ANQGSEA. The length of the CDR3 is 13 residues. The ends were cut back, 6 bases at V and 6 bases at J, with 17 bases in the middle.

This clonotype has just a few counts. The V call is TRBV9, the J call TRBJ2-3; D is undetermined. Looked up from germline, CDR1 is SGDLS and CDR2 is YYNGEE. V was trimmed by 3 bases and J by 2 bases, leaving 10 bases between them. The CDR3 spans 14 residues. In DNA, the CDR3 is TGTGCCAGCAGCGGACACACGAACACAGATACGCAGTATTTT. The encoded protein is CASSGHTNTDTQYF.

This clonotype was counted between two and nine times. The chain links TRBV20-1 to TRBJ1-3; D might be TRBD1 (6 bases). V gave up 3 bases and J gave up 1 base, with 10 bases separating them. This CDR3 comprises 14 residues. Germline loops: CDR1 DFQATT, CDR2 SNEGSKA (reference sequence). CDR3 amino acids: CSASEGGSGNTIYF. The CDR3 bases are TGCAGTGCTAGCGAGGGGGGATCTGGAAACACCATATATTTT.

This clonotype was detected a few times. The gene calls are TRBV7-2 and TRBJ2-5; either TRBD1 or TRBD2 may fit D (6 bases each). This CDR3 has 17 residues. The V and J ends lost 0 bases and 0 bases respectively, with 14 bases between them. Germline CDR1 and CDR2: SGHTA and FQGNSA. The CDR3 DNA reads as TGTGCCAGCAGCTTAGCGGGGGGCTTTCGTTACCAAGAGACCCAGTACTTC. It encodes CASSLAGGFRYQETQYF. Full variable domain (missing parts from reference TRBV7-2 and TRBJ2-5): GAGVSQSPSNKVTEKGKDVELRCDPISGHTALYWYRQSLGQGLEFLIYFQGNSAPDKSGLPSDRFSAERTGGSVSTLTIQRTQQEDSAVYLCASSLAGGFRYQETQYFGPGTRLLVL.

The rearrangement uses TRBV7-2 and TRBJ2-1; D gene uncertain. The CDR3 runs to 11 residues. Trimming pared 4 bases from V and 7 bases from J, leaving 5 bases between. Germline loops: CDR1 SGHTA, CDR2 FQGNSA. The CDR3: CASSYMNEQFF. CDR3 sequence (DNA): TGTGCCAGCAGCTACATGAATGAGCAGTTCTTC.

This clonotype was seen only a few times. The CDR3 spells CASTAEVGGIIYEQYF. The DNA of the CDR3 is TGTGCCAGCACTGCCGAGGTCGGGGGAATTATCTACGAGCAGTACTTC. V is TRBV2 and J is TRBJ2-7, with D tentatively TRBD2 (6 bases). The germline V and J ends were trimmed by 7 bases and 3 bases, with 22 bases remaining between them. Germline V gives CDR1 SNHLY, CDR2 FYNNEI. The CDR3 contains 16 residues.

About this clonotype: The germline gene is not matched at one end of the junction; a read error may be the cause. This chain uses TRBV5-4 with TRBJ2-3, with TRBD2 identical over 10 bases. Germline V gene sequence: CDR1 SGHNT, CDR2 YYREEE (reference sequence). The CDR3 length is 11 residues. CDR3 coding DNA: TGTGTCAGCAGCGGGGGGGGCCCGCAGTATTTT. It yields the protein CVSSGGGPQYF.